The clone carrying this TCR beta chain was seen at least ten times. RNA served as the template for amplifying TCR beta CDR3 regions. A first-round RT-PCR used HTBI primers, followed by a second-round multiplex PCR. TCRdb recomputed calls from the multiplex PCR reads with MiXCR, one row per CDR3 protein. Of approximately 160,000 distinct CDR3 sequences in the sample, 37% were seen once. The data are from a study of Graves' ophthalmopathy and Graves' hyperthyroidism. Study in general: Peripheral blood was obtained at first diagnosis, ahead of any treatment.

Diagnoses were established from clinical symptoms, serum thyroxine, TRAb, thyroid ultrasound and orbital computed tomography. The CDR3 covers 17 residues. The germline CDR1 and CDR2 sequences are SGHAT and FQDESV (reference sequence). The junction had 6 bases not matched to a gene; V was cut back by 0 bases and J by 6 bases. Sequenced sample: peripheral blood. The chain joins TRBV11-1 to TRBJ2-2, with 11 nucleotides matching TRBD1. This clonotype was obtained from a woman in her 40s with Graves' ophthalmopathy. CDR3 bases: TGTGCCAGCAGCTTAGCGGACAGGGGGCGGTTATCCGGGGAGCTGTTTTTT. Translation: CASSLADRGRLSGELFF.